These 7 T cell receptor beta chains were sequenced from one sample in a study of shared clonotypes between healthy human individuals. Profiled with immunoSEQ multiplex PCR; TCRdb holds only in-frame clones, not every one. In the table there are around 2.5 million clones, 93% of which are singletons. Sequences were obtained from naive CD4+ T cells from PBMCs. Subset indicated: CD45RA+ positively selected. These receptors were obtained from a man between 18 and 29 years old in good health. Some clones in this sample may be carry-over from other donors' samples.

The chain has TRBV18 and TRBJ2-1; 9 positions match TRBD2. This CDR3 has 14 amino acids. Germline assignment: CDR1 KGHSH and CDR2 LQKENI. J lost 8 bases, V lost 8 bases, and 10 bases had no gene match. The chain's CDR3 is CASLVASGTDEQFF. CDR3 DNA sequence: TGTGCCAGCCTGGTCGCTAGCGGGACCGATGAGCAGTTCTTC.

Notes on this clone: Other DNA sequences in the sample encode the same CDR3. The rearrangement joins TRBV28 to TRBJ1-2; no firm D call. The CDR3 is made up of 11 amino acids. The germline gives CDR1 MDHEN, CDR2 SYDVKM. V was shortened by 5 bases and J by 8 bases, with 9 bases between the two germline ends. DNA of the CDR3: TGTGCCAGCAGTCTGTCGCGCGGCTACACCTTC. Encoded protein: CASSLSRGYTF.

The chain joins TRBV12-5 to TRBJ2-1; possibly TRBD2 for D (5 bases). Germline CDR1 reads LGHNT; CDR2 reads FRNRAP. This CDR3 is built from 15 residues. The ends were cut back, 5 bases at V and 2 bases at J, with 13 bases in the middle. The CDR3 coding sequence is TGTGCTAGTGGTGAGGGTGAGCCCCCCTACAATGAGCAGTTCTTC. Protein product: CASGEGEPPYNEQFF.

This chain connects TRBV6-6 to TRBJ1-1; 10 bases align to TRBD1. Germline CDR1 reads MNHNY; CDR2 reads SVGAGI (reference sequence). V shed 7 bases and J 7 bases; nucleotides not matched to a gene: 12. CDR3 size: 15 residues. This chain's CDR3 is CASIVGDRGRGEAFF. The CDR3 DNA reads TGTGCCAGCATTGTTGGGGACAGGGGTCGAGGTGAAGCTTTCTTT.

The gene calls are TRBV5-1 and TRBJ2-1; D call uncertain. Germline CDR1 and CDR2: SGHRS and YFSETQ. V lost 4 bases, J lost 10 bases, and 18 bases lay in between. The CDR3 covers 14 residues. CDR3 in amino acids: CASSALMTDTEQFF. For the CDR3, the DNA is TGCGCCAGCAGCGCGCTGATGACGGATACCGAGCAGTTCTTC.

As concerns this clone: A read error may produce the germline difference seen at one junction end. The chain carries TRBV11-2 and TRBJ2-1; 13 bases align to TRBD2. The germline V gene encodes CDR1 SGHAT and CDR2 FQNNGV. This CDR3 is 16 amino acids long. This CDR3 reads CASSLEGLAGYNEQFF. DNA of the CDR3: TGTGCCAGCAGCCTAGAGGGACTAGCGGGATACAATGAGCAGTTCTTC.

This chain joins TRBV5-4 and TRBJ2-3; D is perhaps TRBD2 (6 bases). Germline lookup yields CDR1 SGHNT and CDR2 YYREEE (reference sequence). Between the trimmed V and J ends, which lost 1 base and 0 bases, there was a span of 9 bases. The CDR3 is made up of 15 amino acids. In DNA form, the CDR3 reads TGTGCCAGCAGCTTGTTAGCGGAGAGCACAGATACGCAGTATTTT. It translates to CASSLLAESTDTQYF.